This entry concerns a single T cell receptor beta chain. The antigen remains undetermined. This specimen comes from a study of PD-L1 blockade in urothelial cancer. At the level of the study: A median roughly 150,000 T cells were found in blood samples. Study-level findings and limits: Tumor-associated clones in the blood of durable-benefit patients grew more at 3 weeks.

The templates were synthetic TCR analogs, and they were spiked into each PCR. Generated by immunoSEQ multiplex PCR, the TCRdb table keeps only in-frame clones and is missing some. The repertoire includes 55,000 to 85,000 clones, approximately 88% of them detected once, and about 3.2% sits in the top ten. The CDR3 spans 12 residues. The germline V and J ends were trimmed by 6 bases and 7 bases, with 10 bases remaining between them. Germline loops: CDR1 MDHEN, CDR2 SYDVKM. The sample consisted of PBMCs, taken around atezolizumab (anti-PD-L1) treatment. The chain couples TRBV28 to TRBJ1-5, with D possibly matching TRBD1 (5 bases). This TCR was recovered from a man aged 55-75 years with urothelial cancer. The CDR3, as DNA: TGTGCCAGCAGGCCCCAGGGCCAGCCCCAGCATTTT. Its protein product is CASRPQGQPQHF. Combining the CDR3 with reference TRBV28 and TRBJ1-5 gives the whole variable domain DVKVTQSSRYLVKRTGEKVFLECVQDMDHENMFWYRQDPGLGLRLIYFSYDVKMKEKGDIPEGYSVSREKKERFSLILESASTNQTSMYLCASRPQGQPQHFGDGTRLSIL.